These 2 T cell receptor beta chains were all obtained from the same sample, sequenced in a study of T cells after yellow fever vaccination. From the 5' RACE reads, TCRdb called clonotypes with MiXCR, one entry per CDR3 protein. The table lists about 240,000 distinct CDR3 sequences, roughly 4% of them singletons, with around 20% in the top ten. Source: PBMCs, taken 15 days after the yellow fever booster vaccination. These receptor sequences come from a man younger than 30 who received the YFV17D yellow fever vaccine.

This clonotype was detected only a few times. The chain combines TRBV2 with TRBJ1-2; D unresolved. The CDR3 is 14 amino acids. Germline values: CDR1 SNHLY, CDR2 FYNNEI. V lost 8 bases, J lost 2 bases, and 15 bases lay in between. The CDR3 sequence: CASPEEGANYGYTF. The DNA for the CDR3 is TGTGCCAGCCCCGAGGAGGGAGCAAACTATGGCTACACCTTC.

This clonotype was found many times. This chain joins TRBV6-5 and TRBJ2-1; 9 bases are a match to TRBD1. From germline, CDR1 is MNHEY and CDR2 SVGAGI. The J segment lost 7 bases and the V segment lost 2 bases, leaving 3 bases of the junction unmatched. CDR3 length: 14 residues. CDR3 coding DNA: TGTGCCAGCAGTTACCGGACAGGGGCGAATGAGCAGTTCTTC. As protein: CASSYRTGANEQFF.